The 5 T cell receptor beta chains below were found in one sample sequenced in a study of T cell responses to AZD1222 COVID-19 vaccine. The assay was immunoSEQ multiplex PCR, and TCRdb's table has in-frame clones only and misses some. This table has roughly 100,000 clones, over 70% appearing once. Here the sequenced sample was peripheral blood, taken on day 0 of AZD1222 vaccination. These TCRs come from an adult in good health.

In its sample, this clone was seen once. The rearrangement links TRBV4-3 to TRBJ1-2; the D is unclear. The CDR3 sequence is 14 residues long. In germline, CDR1 is LGHNA, CDR2 YSLEER. Trimming removed 3 bases from V and 7 bases from J, with 15 bases in between. The CDR3 DNA is TGCGCCAGCAGCCACCGACTTGCCGAGTCTGGCTACACCTTC. Protein product: CASSHRLAESGYTF.

This clone was found a few times. The chain joins TRBV18 to TRBJ1-5; D is possibly TRBD1 (5 bases). Trimming removed 8 bases at V and 6 bases at J, with 17 bases between. The length of the CDR3 is 14 residues. CDR1 and CDR2 from the germline V gene are KGHSH and LQKENI. Written as DNA, the CDR3 is TGTGCCAGCGGCCCCGGGGGGGGGATTCAGCCCCAGCATTTT. Its protein is CASGPGGGIQPQHF.

This clone has only one observation. The rearrangement joins TRBV7-8 to TRBJ1-5; D is undetermined. The germline CDR1 and CDR2 sequences are SGHVS and FQNEAQ. This CDR3 comprises 17 residues. V was shortened by 0 bases and J by 2 bases, with 14 bases between the two germline ends. The chain's CDR3 is CASSLAAQAFRNQPQHF. The CDR3 region has the DNA TGTGCCAGCAGCTTAGCGGCCCAAGCCTTCCGCAATCAGCCCCAGCATTTT.

A word on this clone: The sample has other DNA sequences that encode this CDR3 too. This rearrangement joins TRBV12-3 or TRBV12-4 to TRBJ2-1, with D unclear. The V and J ends lost 6 bases and 5 bases respectively, with 11 bases between them. CDR3 size: 13 residues. In DNA, the CDR3 is TGTGCCAGCAGCCTTGGGCAGAACAATGAGCAGTTCTTC. It translates to CASSLGQNNEQFF.

The rearrangement joins TRBV11-2 to TRBJ2-7; D call uncertain. V was cut by 4 bases and J by 4 bases, with 17 bases left in between. This CDR3 spans 15 amino acids. Germline CDR1 and CDR2: SGHAT and FQNNGV. CDR3 nucleotide sequence: TGTGCCAGCAGCTACGAGGTACTACCCGTTTACGAGCAGTACTTC. Its translation: CASSYEVLPVYEQYF.